Sequencing of this T cell receptor (beta chain) was carried out in a study of blood T cell repertoires in COVID-19. Study details: The United States, Italy and Spain provided the acute and convalescent COVID-19 samples. Nucleic acid was either cDNA or gDNA, and it came from T cells, B-cell-depleted T cells, or PBMCs.

This clone has a handful of counts. There are 12 residues in the CDR3. V was cut by 0 bases and J by 15 bases, with 9 bases left in between. Germline V gives CDR1 LGHDT, CDR2 YNNKEL (reference sequence). Seattle patients were enrolled during active infection and followed longitudinally. The assay was immunoSEQ multiplex PCR, and TCRdb's table has in-frame clones only and misses some. This sample has 50,000 to 65,000 clones; roughly 80% occur once, and the top ten carry approximately 16%. The clonotype originates from a man in his sixties with COVID-19, enrolled during active disease. The sample was peripheral blood. The rearrangement links TRBV3-1 (or the pseudogene TRBV3-2) to TRBJ1-6; D is uncertain. The CDR3, as DNA: TGTGCCAGCAGCCAAGAGGCCCGGGGCCTCCACTTT. This encodes CASSQEARGLHF.